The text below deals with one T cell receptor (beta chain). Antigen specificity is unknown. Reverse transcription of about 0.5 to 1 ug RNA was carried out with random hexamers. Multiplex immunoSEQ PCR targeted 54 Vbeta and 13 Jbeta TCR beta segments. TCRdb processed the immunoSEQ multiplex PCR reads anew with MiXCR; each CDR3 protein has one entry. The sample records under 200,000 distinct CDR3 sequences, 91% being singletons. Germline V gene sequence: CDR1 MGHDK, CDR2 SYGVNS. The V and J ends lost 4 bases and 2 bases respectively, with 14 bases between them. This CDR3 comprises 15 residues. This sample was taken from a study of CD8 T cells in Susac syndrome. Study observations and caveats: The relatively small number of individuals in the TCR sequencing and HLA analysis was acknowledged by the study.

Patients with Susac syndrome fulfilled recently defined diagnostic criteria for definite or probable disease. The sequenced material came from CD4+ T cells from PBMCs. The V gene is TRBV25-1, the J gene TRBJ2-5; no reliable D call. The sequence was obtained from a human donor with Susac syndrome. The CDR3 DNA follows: TGTGCCAGCAGTGGGTTTTACCAGGTTCAAGAGACCCAGTACTTC. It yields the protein CASSGFYQVQETQYF.